This TCR beta chain was captured by sequencing in a study of blood T cell repertoires in COVID-19. Study summary: Sites across the United States, Italy and Spain contributed samples from acute and convalescent COVID-19. The analysed material was cDNA or gDNA that came from T cells, B-cell-depleted T cells, or PBMCs.

The table came from immunoSEQ multiplex PCR; TCRdb's copy has only in-frame clones and leaves some out. Here the sample spans 200,000 to 300,000 clones, roughly 80% being singletons. This TCR was recovered from a woman of 80 years or more with acute or convalescent COVID-19. The sample was peripheral blood.

The CDR3 sequence: CASSPGFTEAFF. CDR3 coding DNA: TGTGCCAGCAGTCCAGGGTTTACTGAAGCTTTCTTT. The gene calls are TRBV2 and TRBJ1-1, with D possibly matching TRBD1 (5 bases). The V gene's germline CDR1 is SNHLY and CDR2 FYNNEI. V dropped 5 bases and J dropped 5 bases, with 9 bases sitting between them. This CDR3 region has 12 residues. Full variable domain (rest looked up from reference TRBV2 and TRBJ1-1): EPEVTQTPSHQVTQMGQEVILRCVPISNHLYFYWYRQILGQKVEFLVSFYNNEISEKSEIFDDQFSVERPDGSNFTLKIRSTKLEDSAMYFCASSPGFTEAFFGQGTRLTVV.